This T cell receptor (beta chain) is drawn from a study of CD8 T cells in ankylosing spondylitis. Overall study findings and caveats: For ankylosing spondylitis blood, a TCR beta motif of under ten highly homologous variants appeared characteristic.

As to this clonotype: What it binds is unknown.

Quantitative molecular-barcoded 5'-RACE generated the TCR beta libraries. TCRdb processed the 5' RACE reads anew with MiXCR; each CDR3 protein has one entry. Found here are about 320,000 distinct CDR3 sequences, 9.5% to 13% of them singletons; the top ten hold 9.1%. The J segment lost 4 bases and the V segment lost 9 bases, leaving 7 bases of the junction unmatched. Germline CDR1 reads LNHDA; CDR2 reads SQIVND (reference sequence). The CDR3 has 14 amino acids. The sequencing sample was made of blood, either unsorted or a sorted T cell fraction (not recorded which). The V and J genes are TRBV19 and TRBJ1-5, with TRBD1 identical over 9 bases. The source of this sequence is a female donor with ankylosing spondylitis or in good health (not recorded which). This CDR3 reads CASTGTGRNQPQHF. CDR3 in DNA: TGTGCCAGCACCGGGACAGGGAGAAATCAGCCCCAGCATTTT.